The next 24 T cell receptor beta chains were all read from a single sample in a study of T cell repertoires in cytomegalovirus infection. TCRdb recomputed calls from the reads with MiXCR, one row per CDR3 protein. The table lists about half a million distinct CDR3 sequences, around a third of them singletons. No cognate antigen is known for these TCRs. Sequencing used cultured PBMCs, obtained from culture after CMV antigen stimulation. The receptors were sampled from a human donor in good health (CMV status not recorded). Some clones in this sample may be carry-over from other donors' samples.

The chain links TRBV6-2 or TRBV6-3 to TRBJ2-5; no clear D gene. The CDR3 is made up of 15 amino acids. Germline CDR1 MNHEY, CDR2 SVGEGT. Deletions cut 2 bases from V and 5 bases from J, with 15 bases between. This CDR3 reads CASSYGQSELETQYF. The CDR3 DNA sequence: TGTGCCAGCAGTTACGGGCAGTCGGAGTTGGAGACCCAGTACTTC.

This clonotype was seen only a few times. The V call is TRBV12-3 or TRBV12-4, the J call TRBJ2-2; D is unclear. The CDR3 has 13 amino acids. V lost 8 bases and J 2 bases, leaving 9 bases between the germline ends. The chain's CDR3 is CASGSPNTGELFF. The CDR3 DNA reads TGTGCCAGCGGCAGTCCTAACACCGGGGAGCTGTTTTTT.

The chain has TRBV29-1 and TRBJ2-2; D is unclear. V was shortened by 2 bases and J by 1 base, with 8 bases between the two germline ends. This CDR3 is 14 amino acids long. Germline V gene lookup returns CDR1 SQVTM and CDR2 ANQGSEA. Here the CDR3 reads CSVERWMNTGELFF. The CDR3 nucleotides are TGCAGCGTTGAACGTTGGATGAACACCGGGGAGCTGTTTTTT.

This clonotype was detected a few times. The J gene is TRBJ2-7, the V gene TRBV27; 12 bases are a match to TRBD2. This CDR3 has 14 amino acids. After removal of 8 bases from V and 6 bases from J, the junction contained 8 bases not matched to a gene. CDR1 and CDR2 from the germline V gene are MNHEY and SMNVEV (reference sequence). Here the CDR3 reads CASGRLAGVTEQYF. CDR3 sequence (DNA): TGTGCCAGCGGTAGACTAGCGGGAGTAACCGAGCAGTACTTC.

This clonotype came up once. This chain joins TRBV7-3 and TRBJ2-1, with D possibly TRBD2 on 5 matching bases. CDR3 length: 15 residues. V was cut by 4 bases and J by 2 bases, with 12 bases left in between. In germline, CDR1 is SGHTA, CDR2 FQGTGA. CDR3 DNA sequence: TGTGCCAGCAGCTCAGAGGGCCAGACCTACAATGAGCAGTTCTTC. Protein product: CASSSEGQTYNEQFF.

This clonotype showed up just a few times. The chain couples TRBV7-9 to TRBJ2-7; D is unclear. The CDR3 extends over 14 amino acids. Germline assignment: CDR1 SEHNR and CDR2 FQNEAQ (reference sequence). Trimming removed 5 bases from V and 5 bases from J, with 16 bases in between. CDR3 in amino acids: CASSLQVSFDEQYF. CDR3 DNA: TGTGCCAGCAGCCTCCAGGTATCCTTCGACGAGCAGTACTTC.

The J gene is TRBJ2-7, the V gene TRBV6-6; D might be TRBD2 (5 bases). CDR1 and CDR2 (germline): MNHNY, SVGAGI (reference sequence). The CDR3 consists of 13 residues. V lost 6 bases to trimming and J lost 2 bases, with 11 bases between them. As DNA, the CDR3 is TGTGCCAGCAGGGCGGGCACACCCTACGAGCAGTACTTC. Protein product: CASRAGTPYEQYF.

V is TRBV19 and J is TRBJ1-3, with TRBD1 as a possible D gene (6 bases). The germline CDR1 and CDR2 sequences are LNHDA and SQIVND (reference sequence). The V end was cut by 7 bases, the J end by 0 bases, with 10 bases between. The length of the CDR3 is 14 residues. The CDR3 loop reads CASKDRNSGNTIYF. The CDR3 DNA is TGTGCCAGTAAAGACAGGAACTCTGGAAACACCATATATTTT.

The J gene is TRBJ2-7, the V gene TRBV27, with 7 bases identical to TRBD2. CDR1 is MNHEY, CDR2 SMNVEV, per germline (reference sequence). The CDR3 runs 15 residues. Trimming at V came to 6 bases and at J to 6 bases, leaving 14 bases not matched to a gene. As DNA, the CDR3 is TGTGCCAGCAGCCCTACGCGGGAGTTCGTGCGCGAGCAGTACTTC. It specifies CASSPTREFVREQYF.

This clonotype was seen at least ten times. The CDR3 here is CASSYSDRSPIGEQYF. The CDR3 nucleotides read TGTGCCAGCAGTTACTCGGATCGGAGCCCGATCGGAGAGCAGTACTTC. This chain uses TRBV6-2 or TRBV6-3 with TRBJ2-7; D is uncertain. CDR1 and CDR2 (germline): MNHEY, SVGEGT. The V end lost 0 bases, the J end lost 7 bases, and 19 bases lay between the germline ends. The CDR3 consists of 16 residues.

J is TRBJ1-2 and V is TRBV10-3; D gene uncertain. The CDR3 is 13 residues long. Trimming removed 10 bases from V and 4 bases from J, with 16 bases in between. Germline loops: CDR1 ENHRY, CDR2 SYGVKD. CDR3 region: CATLPSETYGYTF. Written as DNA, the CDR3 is TGTGCCACCCTTCCTTCGGAAACCTATGGCTACACCTTC.

This chain's CDR3 is CASTAPAQVHRDEQFF. DNA for the CDR3: TGTGCCAGCACCGCCCCGGCACAGGTCCATAGGGATGAGCAGTTCTTC. This chain uses TRBV6-2 or TRBV6-3 with TRBJ2-1; TRBD1 might be the D (5 bases). The V end was cut by 7 bases, the J end by 8 bases, with 24 bases between. This CDR3 contains 16 residues. Per the germline V gene, CDR1 is MNHEY and CDR2 is SVGEGT.

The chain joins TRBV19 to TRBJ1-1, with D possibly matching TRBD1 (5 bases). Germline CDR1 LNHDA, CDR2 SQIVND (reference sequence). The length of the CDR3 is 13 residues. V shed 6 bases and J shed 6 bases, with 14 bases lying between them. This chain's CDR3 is CASRRPQVSEAFF. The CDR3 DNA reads TGTGCCAGTAGGCGACCACAGGTATCTGAAGCTTTCTTT.

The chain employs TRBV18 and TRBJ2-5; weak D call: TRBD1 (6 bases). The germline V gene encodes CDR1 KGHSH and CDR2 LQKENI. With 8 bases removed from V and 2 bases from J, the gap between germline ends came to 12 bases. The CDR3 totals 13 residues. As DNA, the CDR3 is TGTGCCAGCCTCCGGGACACACAAGAGACCCAGTACTTC. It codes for CASLRDTQETQYF. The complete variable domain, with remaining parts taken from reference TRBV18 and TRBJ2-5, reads NAGVMQNPRHLVRRRGQEARLRCSPMKGHSHVYWYRQLPEEGLKFMVYLQKENIIDESGMPKERFSAEFPKEGPSILRIQQVVRGDSAAYFCASLRDTQETQYFGPGTRLLVL.

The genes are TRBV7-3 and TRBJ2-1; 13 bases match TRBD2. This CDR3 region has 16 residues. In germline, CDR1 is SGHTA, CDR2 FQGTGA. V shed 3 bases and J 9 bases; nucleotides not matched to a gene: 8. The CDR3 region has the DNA TGTGCCAGCAGCTTGACGGGACTAGCGGGGTTGGGTGAGCAGTTCTTC. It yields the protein CASSLTGLAGLGEQFF.

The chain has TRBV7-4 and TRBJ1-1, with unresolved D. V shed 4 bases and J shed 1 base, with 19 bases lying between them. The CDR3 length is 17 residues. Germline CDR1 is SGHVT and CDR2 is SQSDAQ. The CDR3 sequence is CASSWRPGVAENTEAFF. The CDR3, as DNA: TGTGCCAGCAGCTGGCGGCCCGGGGTGGCGGAGAACACTGAAGCTTTCTTT.

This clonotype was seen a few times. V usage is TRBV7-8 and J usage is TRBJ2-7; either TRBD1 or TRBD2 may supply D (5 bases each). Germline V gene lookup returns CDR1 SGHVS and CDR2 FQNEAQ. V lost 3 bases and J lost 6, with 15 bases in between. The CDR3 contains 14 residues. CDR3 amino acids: CASSFGTLRGEQYF. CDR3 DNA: TGTGCCAGCAGCTTCGGGACCCTCCGTGGCGAGCAGTACTTC.

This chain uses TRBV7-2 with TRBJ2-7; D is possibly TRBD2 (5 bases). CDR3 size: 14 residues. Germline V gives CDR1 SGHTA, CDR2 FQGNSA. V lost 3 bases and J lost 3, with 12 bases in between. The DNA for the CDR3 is TGTGCCAGCAGCTTCGGGAACTCGAACTACGAGCAGTACTTC. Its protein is CASSFGNSNYEQYF.

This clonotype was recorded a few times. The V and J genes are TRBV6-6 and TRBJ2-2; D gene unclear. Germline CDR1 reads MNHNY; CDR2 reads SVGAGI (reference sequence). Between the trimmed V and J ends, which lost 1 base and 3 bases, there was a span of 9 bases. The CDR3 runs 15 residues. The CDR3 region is CASSYWVPDTGELFF. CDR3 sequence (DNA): TGTGCCAGCAGTTACTGGGTACCCGACACCGGGGAGCTGTTTTTT.

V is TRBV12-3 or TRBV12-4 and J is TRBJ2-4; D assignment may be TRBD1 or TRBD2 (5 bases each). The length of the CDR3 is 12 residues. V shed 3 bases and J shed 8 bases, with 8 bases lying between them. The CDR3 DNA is TGTGCCAGCAGTTTTGGGGGACACATTCAGTACTTC. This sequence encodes CASSFGGHIQYF.

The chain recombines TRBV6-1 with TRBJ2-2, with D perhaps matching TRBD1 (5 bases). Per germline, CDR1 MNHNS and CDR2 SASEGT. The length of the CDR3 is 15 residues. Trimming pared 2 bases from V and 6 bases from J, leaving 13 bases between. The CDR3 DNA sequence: TGTGCCAGCAGTGAACAGGGAATGGTCGCCGGGGAGCTGTTTTTT. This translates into CASSEQGMVAGELFF.

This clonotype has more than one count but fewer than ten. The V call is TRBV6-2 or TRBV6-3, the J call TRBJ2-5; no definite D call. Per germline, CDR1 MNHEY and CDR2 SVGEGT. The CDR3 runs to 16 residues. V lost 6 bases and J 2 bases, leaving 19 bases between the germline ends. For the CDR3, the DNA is TGTGCCAGCAGCAACACTATAAGAGGCGGACAAGAGACCCAGTACTTC. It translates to CASSNTIRGGQETQYF.

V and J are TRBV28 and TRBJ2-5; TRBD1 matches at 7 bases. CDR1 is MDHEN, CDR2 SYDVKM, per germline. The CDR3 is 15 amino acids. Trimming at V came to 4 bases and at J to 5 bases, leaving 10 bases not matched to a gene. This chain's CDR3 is CASSSNPTGKETQYF. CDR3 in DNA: TGTGCCAGCAGTTCCAACCCGACAGGGAAGGAGACCCAGTACTTC.

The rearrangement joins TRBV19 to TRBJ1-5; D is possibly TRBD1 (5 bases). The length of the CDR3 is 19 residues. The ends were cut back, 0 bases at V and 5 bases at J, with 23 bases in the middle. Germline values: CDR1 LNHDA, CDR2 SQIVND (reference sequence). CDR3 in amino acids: CASSIDREQAKQWDQPQHF. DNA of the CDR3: TGTGCCAGTAGTATAGATCGGGAACAGGCCAAGCAGTGGGATCAGCCCCAGCATTTT.